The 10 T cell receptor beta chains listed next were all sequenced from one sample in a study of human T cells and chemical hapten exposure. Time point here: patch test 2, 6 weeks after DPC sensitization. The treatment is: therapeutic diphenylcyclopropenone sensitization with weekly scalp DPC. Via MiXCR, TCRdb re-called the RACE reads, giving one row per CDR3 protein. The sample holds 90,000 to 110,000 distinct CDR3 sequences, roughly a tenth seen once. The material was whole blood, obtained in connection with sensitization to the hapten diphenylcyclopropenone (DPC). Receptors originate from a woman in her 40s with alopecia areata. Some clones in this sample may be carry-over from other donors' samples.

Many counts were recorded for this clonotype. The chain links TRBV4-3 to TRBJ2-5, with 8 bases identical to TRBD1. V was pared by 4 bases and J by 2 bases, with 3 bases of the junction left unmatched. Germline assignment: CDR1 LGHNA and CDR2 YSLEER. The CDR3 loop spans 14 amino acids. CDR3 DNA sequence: TGCGCCAGCAGCCGCACAGGGGGGCAAGAGACCCAGTACTTC. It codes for CASSRTGGQETQYF.

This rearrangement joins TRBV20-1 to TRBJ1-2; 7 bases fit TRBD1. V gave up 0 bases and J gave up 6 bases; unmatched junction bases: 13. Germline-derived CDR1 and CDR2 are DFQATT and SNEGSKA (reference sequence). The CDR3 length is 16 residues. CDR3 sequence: CSARDVTGVSQDGYTF. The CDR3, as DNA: TGCAGTGCTAGAGATGTTACAGGGGTTTCCCAAGATGGCTACACCTTC.

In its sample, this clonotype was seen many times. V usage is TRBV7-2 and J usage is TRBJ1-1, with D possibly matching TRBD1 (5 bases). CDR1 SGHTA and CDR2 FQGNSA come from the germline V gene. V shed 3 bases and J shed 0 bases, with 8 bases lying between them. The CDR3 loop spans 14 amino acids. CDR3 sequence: CASSLGPVNTEAFF. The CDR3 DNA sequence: TGTGCCAGCAGCTTGGGACCCGTGAACACTGAAGCTTTCTTT.

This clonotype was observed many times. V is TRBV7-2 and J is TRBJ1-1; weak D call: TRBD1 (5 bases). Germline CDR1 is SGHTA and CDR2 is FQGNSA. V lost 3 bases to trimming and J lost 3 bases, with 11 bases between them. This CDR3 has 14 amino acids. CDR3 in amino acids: CASSFSRGDTEAFF. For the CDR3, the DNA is TGTGCCAGCAGCTTTTCCCGGGGGGACACTGAAGCTTTCTTT.

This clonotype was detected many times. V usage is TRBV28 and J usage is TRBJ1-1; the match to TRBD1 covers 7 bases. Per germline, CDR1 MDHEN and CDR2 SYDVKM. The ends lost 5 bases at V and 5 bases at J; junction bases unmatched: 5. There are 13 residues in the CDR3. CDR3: CASSPGQVTEAFF. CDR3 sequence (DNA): TGTGCCAGCAGTCCCGGACAGGTTACTGAAGCTTTCTTT. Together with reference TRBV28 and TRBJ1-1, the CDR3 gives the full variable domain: DVKVTQSSRYLVKRTGEKVFLECVQDMDHENMFWYRQDPGLGLRLIYFSYDVKMKEKGDIPEGYSVSREKKERFSLILESASTNQTSMYLCASSPGQVTEAFFGQGTRLTVV.

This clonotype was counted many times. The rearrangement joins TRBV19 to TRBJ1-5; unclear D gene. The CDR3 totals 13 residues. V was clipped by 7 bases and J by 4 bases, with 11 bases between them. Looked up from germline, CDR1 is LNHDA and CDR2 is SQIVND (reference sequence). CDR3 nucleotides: TGTGCCAGTACCATAGGTAGGAATCAGCCCCAGCATTTT. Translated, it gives CASTIGRNQPQHF.

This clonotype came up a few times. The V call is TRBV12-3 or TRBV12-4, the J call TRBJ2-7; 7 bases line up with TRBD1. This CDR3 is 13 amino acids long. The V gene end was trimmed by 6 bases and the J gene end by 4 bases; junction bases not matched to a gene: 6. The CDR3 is CASRTGPSYEQYF. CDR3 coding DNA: TGTGCCAGCAGGACAGGGCCCTCGTACGAGCAGTACTTC.

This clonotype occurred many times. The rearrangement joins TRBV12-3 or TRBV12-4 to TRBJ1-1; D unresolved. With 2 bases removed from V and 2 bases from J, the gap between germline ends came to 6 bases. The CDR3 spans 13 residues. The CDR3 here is CASSLSPNTEAFF. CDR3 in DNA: TGTGCCAGCAGTTTATCTCCCAACACTGAAGCTTTCTTT.

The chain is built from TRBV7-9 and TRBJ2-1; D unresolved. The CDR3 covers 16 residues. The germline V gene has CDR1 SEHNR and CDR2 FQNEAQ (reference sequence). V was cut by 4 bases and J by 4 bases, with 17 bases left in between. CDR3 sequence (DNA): TGTGCCAGCAGCTCCTGGACGGTGCTCCCGTACAATGAGCAGTTCTTC. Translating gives CASSSWTVLPYNEQFF.

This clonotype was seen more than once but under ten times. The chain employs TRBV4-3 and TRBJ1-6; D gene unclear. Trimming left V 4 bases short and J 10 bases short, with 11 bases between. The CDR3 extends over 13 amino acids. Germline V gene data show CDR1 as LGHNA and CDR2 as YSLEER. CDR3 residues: CASSPQSGSPLHF. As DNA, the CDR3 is TGCGCCAGCAGCCCCCAATCGGGATCACCCCTCCACTTT.